This T cell receptor (beta chain) was identified during a study of blood T cell repertoires in COVID-19. Study-wide context: Some COVID-19 samples were acute and others convalescent; all came from the United States, Italy and Spain.

Authors' methods: Estimated nucleated cell counts came from reference gene primer amplification. Assay used: immunoSEQ multiplex PCR; TCRdb lists only in-frame clones, some missing. The V and J calls and clone size were taken over from that table, and D and trimming were inferred from the DNA. The table has roughly 220,000 clones, 85% seen once. The germline V gene has CDR1 SGHAT and CDR2 FQNNGV. The trim removed 5 bases at V and 7 bases at J, leaving 18 bases unmatched. This CDR3 contains 17 residues. The sample taken for sequencing was peripheral blood. The sequence was collected from a man aged 45-60 years who had recovered from COVID-19. The chain links TRBV11-2 to TRBJ2-3, with 7 bases fitting TRBD2. This chain's CDR3 is CASSPIVGPLAAYTQYF. The DNA of the CDR3 is TGTGCCAGCAGCCCAATAGTAGGTCCGCTAGCGGCATATACGCAGTATTTT.